This T cell receptor beta chain emerged from a study of CD8 T cells in Susac syndrome. Random hexamers were used to reverse transcribe an amount of 0.5 to 1 ug RNA. MiXCR was run by TCRdb on the immunoSEQ multiplex PCR reads, yielding one entry per CDR3 protein. Among roughly 200,000 distinct CDR3 sequences listed, 85% to 95% were seen once. Germline V gene sequence: CDR1 ENHRY, CDR2 SYGVKD. Trimming took 0 bases from V and 4 from J, leaving 7 bases between them. The CDR3 sequence is 13 residues long. This clonotype showed up just once. This chain joins TRBV10-3 and TRBJ2-7, with no clear D. Source material: CD4+ T cells from PBMCs. The receptor comes from a human donor with Susac syndrome. CDR3 protein: CAISESFSYEQYF. DNA of the CDR3: TGTGCCATCAGTGAGTCGTTTTCGTACGAGCAGTACTTC.